This TCR beta chain came from a study of blood T cell repertoires in COVID-19. Across the study: Researchers got acute and convalescent COVID-19 samples from the United States, Italy and Spain. PBMCs, B-cell-depleted T cells, or T cells were the source of the cDNA or gDNA that made up the material.

Authors' processing steps: Quantification of nucleated cells was approximated via reference gene primer amplification. TCRdb keeps only in-frame clones here, not all; method: immunoSEQ multiplex PCR. V and J calls and clone size come straight from that table; D and trimming were deduced from the DNA. The table lists about 270,000 clones, over 75% of them singletons, with about 2.5% in the top ten. Sequenced material: peripheral blood. This clonotype was sampled from a woman in her 50s with acute or convalescent COVID-19.

DNA for the CDR3: TGTGCCAGCAGCTTGCGGGGTCCCATGAACACTGAAGCTTTCTTT. It encodes CASSLRGPMNTEAFF. This chain joins TRBV5-6 and TRBJ1-1; D ambiguous. The CDR3 length is 15 residues. Germline CDR1 SGHDT, CDR2 YYEEEE. Trimming took 1 base from V and 0 from J, leaving 10 bases between them.